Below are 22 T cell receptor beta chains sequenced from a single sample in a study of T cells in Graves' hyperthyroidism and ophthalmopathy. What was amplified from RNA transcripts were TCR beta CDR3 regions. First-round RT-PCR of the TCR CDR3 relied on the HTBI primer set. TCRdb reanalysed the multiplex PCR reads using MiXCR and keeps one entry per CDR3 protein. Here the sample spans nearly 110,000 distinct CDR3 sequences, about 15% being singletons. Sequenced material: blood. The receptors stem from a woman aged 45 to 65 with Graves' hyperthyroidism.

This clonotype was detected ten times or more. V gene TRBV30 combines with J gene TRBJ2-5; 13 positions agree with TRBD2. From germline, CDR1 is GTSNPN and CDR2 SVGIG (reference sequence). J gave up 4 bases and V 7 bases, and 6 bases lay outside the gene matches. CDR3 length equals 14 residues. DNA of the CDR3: TGTGCCTTGCGGACTAGCGGGAGTGCAGAGACCCAGTACTTC. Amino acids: CALRTSGSAETQYF.

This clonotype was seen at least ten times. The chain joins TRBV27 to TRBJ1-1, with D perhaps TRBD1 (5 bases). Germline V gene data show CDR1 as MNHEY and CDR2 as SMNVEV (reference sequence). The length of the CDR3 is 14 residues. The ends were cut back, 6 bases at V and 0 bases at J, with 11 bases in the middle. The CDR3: CASRRGQMNTEAFF. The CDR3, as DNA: TGTGCCAGCAGACGCGGACAAATGAACACTGAAGCTTTCTTT.

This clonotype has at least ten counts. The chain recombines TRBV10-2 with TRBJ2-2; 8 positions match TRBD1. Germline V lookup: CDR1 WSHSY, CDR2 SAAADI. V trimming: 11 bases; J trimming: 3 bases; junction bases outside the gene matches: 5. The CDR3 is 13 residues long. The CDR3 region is CAGRQGYTGELFF. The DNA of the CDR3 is TGCGCCGGCCGACAGGGGTACACCGGGGAGCTGTTTTTT.

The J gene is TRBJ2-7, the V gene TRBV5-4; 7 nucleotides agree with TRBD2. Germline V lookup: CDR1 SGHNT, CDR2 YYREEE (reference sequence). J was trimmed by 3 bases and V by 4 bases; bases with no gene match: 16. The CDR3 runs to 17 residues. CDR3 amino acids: CASSRKGGSEPDYEQYF. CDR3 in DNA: TGTGCCAGCAGCCGGAAGGGCGGGAGCGAACCGGACTACGAGCAGTACTTC.

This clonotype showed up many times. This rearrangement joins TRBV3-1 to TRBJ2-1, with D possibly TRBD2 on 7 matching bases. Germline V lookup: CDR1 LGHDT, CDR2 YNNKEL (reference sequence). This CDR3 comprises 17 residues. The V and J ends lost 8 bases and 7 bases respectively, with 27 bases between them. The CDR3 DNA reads TGTGCCAGCGCGGGGGCTTTAGAACACCGTGGAGGGAATGAGCAGTTCTTC. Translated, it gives CASAGALEHRGGNEQFF.

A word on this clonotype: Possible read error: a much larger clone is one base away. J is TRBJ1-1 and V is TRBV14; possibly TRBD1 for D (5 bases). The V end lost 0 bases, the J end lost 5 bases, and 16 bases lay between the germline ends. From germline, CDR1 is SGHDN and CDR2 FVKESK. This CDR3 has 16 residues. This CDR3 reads CASSQDPRAGKTEAFF. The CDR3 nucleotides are TGTGCCAGCAGCCAAGATCCCAGGGCAGGGAAAACTGAAGCTTTCTTT.

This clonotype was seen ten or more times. CDR3 sequence: CASSLDRGGEKLFF. CDR3 in DNA: TGTGCCAGCAGTCTGGACAGGGGCGGCGAAAAACTGTTTTTT. V is TRBV12-3 or TRBV12-4 and J is TRBJ1-4; 9 bases align to TRBD1. This CDR3 has 14 residues. The trim removed 5 bases at V and 8 bases at J, leaving 6 bases unmatched.

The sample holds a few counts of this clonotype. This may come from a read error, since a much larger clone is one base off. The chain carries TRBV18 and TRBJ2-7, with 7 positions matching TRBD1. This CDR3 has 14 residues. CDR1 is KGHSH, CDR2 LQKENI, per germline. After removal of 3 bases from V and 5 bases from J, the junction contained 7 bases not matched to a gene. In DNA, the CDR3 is TGTGCCAGCTCACCTTCTAGACAGGGTAACGAGCAGTACTTC. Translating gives CASSPSRQGNEQYF.

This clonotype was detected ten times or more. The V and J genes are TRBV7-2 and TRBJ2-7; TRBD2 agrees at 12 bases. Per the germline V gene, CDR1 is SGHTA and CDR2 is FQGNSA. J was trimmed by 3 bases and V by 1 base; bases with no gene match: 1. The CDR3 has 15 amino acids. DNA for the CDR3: TGTGCCAGCAGCTTAGTACTAGCGGGAGGCTACGAGCAGTACTTC. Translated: CASSLVLAGGYEQYF.

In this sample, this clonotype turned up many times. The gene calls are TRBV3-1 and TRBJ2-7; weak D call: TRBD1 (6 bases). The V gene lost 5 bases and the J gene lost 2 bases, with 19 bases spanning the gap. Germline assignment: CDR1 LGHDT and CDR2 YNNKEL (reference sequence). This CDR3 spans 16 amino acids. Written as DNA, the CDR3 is TGTGCCAGCAGCTCGCGAACAGGGAGCCTAACCTACGAGCAGTACTTC. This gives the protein CASSSRTGSLTYEQYF.

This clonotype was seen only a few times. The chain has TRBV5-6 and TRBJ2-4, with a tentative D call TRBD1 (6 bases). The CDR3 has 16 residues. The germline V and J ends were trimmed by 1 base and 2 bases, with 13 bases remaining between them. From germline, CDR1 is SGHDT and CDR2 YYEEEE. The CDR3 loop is CASSLWAGVTKNIQYF. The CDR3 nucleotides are TGTGCCAGCAGCTTGTGGGCAGGGGTGACCAAAAACATTCAGTACTTC.

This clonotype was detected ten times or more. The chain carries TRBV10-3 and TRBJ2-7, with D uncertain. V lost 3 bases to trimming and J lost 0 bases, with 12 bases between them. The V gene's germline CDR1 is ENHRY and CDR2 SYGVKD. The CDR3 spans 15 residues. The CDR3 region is CAISDSRRSSYEQYF. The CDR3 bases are TGTGCCATCAGTGACAGTCGAAGAAGCTCCTACGAGCAGTACTTC.

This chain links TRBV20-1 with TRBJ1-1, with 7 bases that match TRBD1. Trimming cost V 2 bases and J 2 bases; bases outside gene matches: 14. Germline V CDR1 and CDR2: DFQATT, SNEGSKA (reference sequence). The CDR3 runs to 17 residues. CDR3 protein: CSARLPTGMLGNTEAFF. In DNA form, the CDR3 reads TGCAGTGCTAGACTCCCGACAGGGATGTTAGGAAACACTGAAGCTTTCTTT.

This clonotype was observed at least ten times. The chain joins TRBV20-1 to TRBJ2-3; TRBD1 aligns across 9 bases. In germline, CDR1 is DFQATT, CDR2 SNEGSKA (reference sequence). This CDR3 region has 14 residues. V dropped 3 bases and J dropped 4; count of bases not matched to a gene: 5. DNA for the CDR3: TGCAGTGCTAGTGGGACAGGGTCGGCAGATACGCAGTATTTT. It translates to CSASGTGSADTQYF.

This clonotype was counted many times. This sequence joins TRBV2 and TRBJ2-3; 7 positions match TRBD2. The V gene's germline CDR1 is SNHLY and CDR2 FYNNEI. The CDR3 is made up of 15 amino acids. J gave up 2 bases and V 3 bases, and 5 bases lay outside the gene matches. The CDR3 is CASSDLAELTDTQYF. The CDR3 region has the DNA TGTGCCAGCAGTGATCTAGCGGAGCTCACAGATACGCAGTATTTT.

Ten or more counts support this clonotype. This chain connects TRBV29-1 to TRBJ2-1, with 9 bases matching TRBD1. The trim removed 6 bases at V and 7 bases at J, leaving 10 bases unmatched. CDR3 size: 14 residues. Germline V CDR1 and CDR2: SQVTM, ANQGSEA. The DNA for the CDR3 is TGCAGCGTCGGGGGGACAGGGTTCTCTAATGAGCAGTTCTTC. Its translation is CSVGGTGFSNEQFF.

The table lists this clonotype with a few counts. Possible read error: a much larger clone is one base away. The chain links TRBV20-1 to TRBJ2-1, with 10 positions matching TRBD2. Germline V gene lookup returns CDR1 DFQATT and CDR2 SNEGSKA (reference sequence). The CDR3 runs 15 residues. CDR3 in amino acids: CSARPLAGVYNEQLF. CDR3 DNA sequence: TGCAGTGCTCGTCCCCTAGCGGGAGTGTACAATGAGCAGCTCTTC.

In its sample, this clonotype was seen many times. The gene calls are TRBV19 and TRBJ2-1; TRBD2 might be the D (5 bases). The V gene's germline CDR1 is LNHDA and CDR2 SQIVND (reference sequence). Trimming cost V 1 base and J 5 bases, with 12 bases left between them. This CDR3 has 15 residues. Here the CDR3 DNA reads TGTGCCAGTAGTATAGGCTTAACTAGAAACAATGAGCAGTTCTTC. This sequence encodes CASSIGLTRNNEQFF.

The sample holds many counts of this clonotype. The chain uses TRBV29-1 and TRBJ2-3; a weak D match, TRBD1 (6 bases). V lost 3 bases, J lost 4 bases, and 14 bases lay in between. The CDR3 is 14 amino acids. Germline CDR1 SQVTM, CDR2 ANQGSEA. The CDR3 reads CSVEAGAMADTQYF. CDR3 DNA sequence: TGCAGCGTTGAGGCAGGGGCCATGGCAGATACGCAGTATTTT.

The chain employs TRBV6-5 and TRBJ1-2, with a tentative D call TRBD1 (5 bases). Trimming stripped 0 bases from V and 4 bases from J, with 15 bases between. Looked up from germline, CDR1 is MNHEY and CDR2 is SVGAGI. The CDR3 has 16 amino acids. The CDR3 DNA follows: TGTGCCAGCAGTTACTCGACTCCAGGAAGGGGCTATGGCTACACCTTC. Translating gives CASSYSTPGRGYGYTF.

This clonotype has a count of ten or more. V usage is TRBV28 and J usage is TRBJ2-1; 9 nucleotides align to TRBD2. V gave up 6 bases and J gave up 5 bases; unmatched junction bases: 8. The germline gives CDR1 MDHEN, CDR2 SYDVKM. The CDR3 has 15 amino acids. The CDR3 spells CASSPVVAGDNEQFF. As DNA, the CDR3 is TGTGCCAGCAGCCCCGTAGTAGCGGGGGACAATGAGCAGTTCTTC.

The CDR3 DNA follows: TGTGCCAGCAGTGAACTAGCGAATAACTACGAGCAGTACTTC. It codes for CASSELANNYEQYF. The J gene is TRBJ2-7, the V gene TRBV6-1; D might be TRBD2 (6 bases). Germline CDR1 is MNHNS and CDR2 is SASEGT. The CDR3 consists of 14 residues. V lost 2 bases and J 3 bases, leaving 11 bases between the germline ends.